Below, 26 T cell receptor beta chains from the same sample are listed, as sequenced in a study of blood T cell repertoires in COVID-19. The table came from immunoSEQ multiplex PCR; TCRdb's copy has only in-frame clones and leaves some out. The sample has 50,000 to 75,000 clones; around 79% are singletons. Sequenced: peripheral blood. The receptors come from a man aged 55 to 70 with acute or convalescent COVID-19.

J is TRBJ1-1 and V is TRBV28, with D possibly being TRBD1 (5 bases). The V and J ends lost 4 bases and 3 bases respectively, with 15 bases between them. The CDR3 contains 15 residues. CDR1 and CDR2 (germline): MDHEN, SYDVKM. CDR3 bases: TGTGCCAGCAGTTCGCTCGGCGGGGCGGACACTGAAGCTTTCTTT. Translating gives CASSSLGGADTEAFF.

This clone showed up just once. The chain uses TRBV9 and TRBJ1-5; D is unresolved. With 0 bases removed from V and 0 bases from J, the gap between germline ends came to 7 bases. Germline V gene sequence: CDR1 SGDLS, CDR2 YYNGEE. The CDR3 totals 15 residues. Here the CDR3 DNA reads TGTGCCAGCAGCGTAGACCCGAGTAGCAATCAGCCCCAGCATTTT. This gives the protein CASSVDPSSNQPQHF.

This clone was counted only a few times. The V call is TRBV4-3, the J call TRBJ2-2, with D possibly matching TRBD2 (6 bases). V was cut by 8 bases and J by 3 bases, with 13 bases left in between. The CDR3 length is 14 residues. Germline-derived CDR1 and CDR2 are LGHNA and YSLEER. Here the CDR3 DNA reads TGCGCCAGCGGCCTATGGGGGGACACCGGGGAGCTGTTTTTT. Translation: CASGLWGDTGELFF.

The chain uses TRBV18 and TRBJ1-2; 7 bases line up with TRBD1. V was clipped by 4 bases and J by 8 bases; unmatched bases: 10. Germline V gene lookup returns CDR1 KGHSH and CDR2 LQKENI. This CDR3 contains 14 residues. CDR3 sequence reads: CASSQSPGTEGYTF. CDR3 bases: TGTGCCAGCTCACAATCCCCCGGGACAGAAGGCTACACCTTC.

This chain links TRBV27 with TRBJ2-1; 11 bases are shared with TRBD2. After removal of 7 bases from V and 5 bases from J, the junction contained 7 bases not matched to a gene. The CDR3 consists of 15 residues. CDR1 and CDR2 from the germline V gene are MNHEY and SMNVEV (reference sequence). The CDR3 DNA follows: TGTGCCAGCACCCCGCGACTAGCGGGGAACAATGAGCAGTTCTTC. It codes for CASTPRLAGNNEQFF.

The chain is built from TRBV19 and TRBJ1-1, with 7 bases fitting TRBD1. CDR3 size: 14 residues. V trimming: 5 bases; J trimming: 6 bases; junction bases outside the gene matches: 9. Germline V lookup: CDR1 LNHDA, CDR2 SQIVND (reference sequence). CDR3: CASSPRQGRPEAFF. The CDR3 DNA sequence: TGTGCCAGTAGTCCGCGACAGGGCCGGCCTGAAGCTTTCTTT. Looking up the rest from reference TRBV19 and TRBJ1-1 gives the full variable domain: DGGITQSPKYLFRKEGQNVTLSCEQNLNHDAMYWYRQDPGQGLRLIYYSQIVNDFQKGDIAEGYSVSREKKESFPLTVTSAQKNPTAFYLCASSPRQGRPEAFFGQGTRLTVV.

The genes are TRBV21-1 and TRBJ2-1; TRBD2, the table's D call, lacks a check against the DNA. TRBV21-1 is assigned pseudogene status. The CDR3 spans 18 residues. The CDR3 protein is CASSRRGGAANHDNEQFF. CDR3 nucleotides: TGTGCCAGCAGCCGCCGGGGGGGGGCGGCGAACCATGACAATGAGCAGTTCTTC.

The gene calls are TRBV27 and TRBJ1-2, with 7 nucleotides matching TRBD1. CDR1 MNHEY and CDR2 SMNVEV come from the germline V gene (reference sequence). V lost 7 bases and J lost 8; bases outside the gene matches: 16. The CDR3 extends over 15 amino acids. In DNA, the CDR3 is TGTGCCAGCACGCAATCAGGGGGTGGAGGTTACGGCTACACCTTC. Translated, it gives CASTQSGGGGYGYTF.

The chain couples TRBV28 to TRBJ2-2; 8 bases map to TRBD2. Trimming removed 7 bases from V and 3 bases from J; junction bases left unmatched: 7. This CDR3 region has 15 residues. Germline V gives CDR1 MDHEN, CDR2 SYDVKM. CDR3 bases: TGTGCCAGCACACGGGCGGGAGGTTACACCGGGGAGCTGTTTTTT. Translation gives CASTRAGGYTGELFF.

The rearrangement uses TRBV5-4 and TRBJ2-7; no clear D. The CDR3 covers 18 residues. CDR1 is SGHNT, CDR2 YYREEE, per germline (reference sequence). V shed 5 bases and J shed 2 bases, with 26 bases lying between them. The CDR3 sequence: CASSLRLSFGSTTYEQYF. In DNA form, the CDR3 reads TGTGCCAGCAGTCTTAGGTTATCCTTTGGGTCAACTACCTACGAGCAGTACTTC.

The chain joins TRBV6-5 to TRBJ2-7; 9 bases map to TRBD1. CDR1 and CDR2 (germline): MNHEY, SVGAGI. This CDR3 spans 15 amino acids. J was trimmed by 2 bases and V by 6 bases; bases with no gene match: 8. CDR3 DNA: TGTGCCAGCAGCTACAGCCGACAGGGGGCCTACGAGCAGTACTTC. Amino acids: CASSYSRQGAYEQYF.

This sequence joins TRBV19 and TRBJ1-2; 8 bases align to TRBD1. From germline, CDR1 is LNHDA and CDR2 SQIVND (reference sequence). CDR3 length equals 15 residues. V trimming: 1 base; J trimming: 4 bases; junction bases outside the gene matches: 5. CDR3 in DNA: TGTGCCAGTAGTATAGGGCACAGGGGGGGCTATGGCTACACCTTC. Encoded protein: CASSIGHRGGYGYTF.

The chain carries TRBV3-1 (or the pseudogene TRBV3-2) and TRBJ2-1; D may be TRBD1 (5 bases). Germline CDR1 and CDR2: LGHDT and YNNKEL (reference sequence). There are 14 residues in the CDR3. Between the trimmed V and J ends, which lost 1 base and 7 bases, there was a span of 11 bases. CDR3 in amino acids: CASSQVQGWNEQFF. The CDR3 region has the DNA TGTGCCAGCAGCCAAGTGCAGGGTTGGAATGAGCAGTTCTTC.

The genes are TRBV19 and TRBJ2-1; 8 bases fit TRBD2. Germline V gives CDR1 LNHDA, CDR2 SQIVND (reference sequence). The CDR3 length is 16 residues. V dropped 4 bases and J dropped 8; count of bases not matched to a gene: 13. CDR3 nucleotide sequence: TGTGCCAGTAGTAGTTTACGGGAGGGTTTTTCCCATGAGCAGTTCTTC. Encoded protein: CASSSLREGFSHEQFF.

The rearrangement joins TRBV18 to TRBJ1-1, with D unresolved. The CDR3 is 14 residues long. Trimming removed 1 base at V and 11 bases at J, with 17 bases between. Per germline, CDR1 KGHSH and CDR2 LQKENI. CDR3 loop: CASSPRAGPGIAFF. In DNA form, the CDR3 reads TGTGCCAGCTCACCACGGGCAGGCCCGGGAATTGCTTTCTTT.

This clone occurred a few times. V is TRBV6-6 and J is TRBJ2-2, with D unclear. This CDR3 is built from 14 residues. Trimming removed 0 bases at V and 5 bases at J, with 7 bases between. CDR1 and CDR2 (germline): MNHNY, SVGAGI (reference sequence). The chain's CDR3 is CASSYSAGTGELFF. CDR3 coding DNA: TGTGCCAGCAGTTACTCGGCCGGGACCGGGGAGCTGTTTTTT.

This chain joins TRBV10-3 and TRBJ2-3; 9 positions agree with TRBD1. Germline lookup yields CDR1 ENHRY and CDR2 SYGVKD. V shed 2 bases and J 6 bases; nucleotides not matched to a gene: 6. The CDR3 is 15 residues long. Here the CDR3 DNA reads TGTGCCATCAGTGAGAACAGGGGGCGTCCGGATACGCAGTATTTT. Translated, it gives CAISENRGRPDTQYF.

The rearrangement uses TRBV28 and TRBJ1-1; D unclear. This CDR3 spans 14 amino acids. Germline-derived CDR1 and CDR2 are MDHEN and SYDVKM. Trimming took 1 base from V and 1 from J, leaving 7 bases between them. CDR3 residues: CASSLLRENTEAFF. CDR3 bases: TGTGCCAGCAGTTTATTGCGGGAGAACACTGAAGCTTTCTTT.

This chain links TRBV4-2 with TRBJ2-3; 8 bases map to TRBD1. V gave up 4 bases and J gave up 2 bases; unmatched junction bases: 5. Germline V gene data show CDR1 as LGHNA and CDR2 as YNFKEQ. This CDR3 comprises 15 residues. The CDR3 bases are TGTGCCAGCAGCCCCAGGGGGCGCGACACAGATACGCAGTATTTT. Translating it yields CASSPRGRDTDTQYF.

The chain uses TRBV3-1 (or the pseudogene TRBV3-2) and TRBJ1-1; D gene ambiguous. The CDR3 contains 11 residues. CDR1 LGHDT and CDR2 YNNKEL come from the germline V gene (reference sequence). V lost 1 base, J lost 8 bases, and 5 bases lay in between. In nucleotides, the CDR3 is TGTGCCAGCAGCCAAGGGAGGGAAGCTTTCTTT. Encoded protein: CASSQGREAFF.

The V call is TRBV29-1, the J call TRBJ2-1; 7 nucleotides align to TRBD2. This CDR3 region has 14 residues. Trimming took 7 bases from V and 3 from J; bases not matched to a gene: 9. Germline CDR1 SQVTM, CDR2 ANQGSEA. CDR3 sequence (DNA): TGCAGCGCTGGTCCGGGCGGGAGCTACAATGAGCAGTTCTTC. It yields the protein CSAGPGGSYNEQFF.

This clone was counted only a few times. This chain links TRBV6-5 with TRBJ1-2, with D possibly TRBD1 on 5 matching bases. The CDR3 totals 14 residues. V was cut by 0 bases and J by 8 bases, with 13 bases left in between. CDR1 MNHEY and CDR2 SVGAGI come from the germline V gene. The CDR3 DNA follows: TGTGCCAGCAGTTACTCGTTGACAGCCGGAGGCTACACCTTC. This codes for CASSYSLTAGGYTF.

This clone was counted a few times. The chain links TRBV15 to TRBJ2-7, with a weak D call TRBD1 (5 bases). The CDR3 sequence is 16 residues long. Germline-derived CDR1 and CDR2 are LNHNV and YYDKDF (reference sequence). Deletions cut 1 base from V and 2 bases from J, with 15 bases between. The CDR3 DNA follows: TGTGCCACCAGCAGAGGTCCGGCGGACACACCCTACGAGCAGTACTTC. It is translated as CATSRGPADTPYEQYF. Supplemented by reference TRBV15 and TRBJ2-7, the full variable domain reads DAMVIQNPRYQVTQFGKPVTLSCSQTLNHNVMYWYQQKSSQAPKLLFHYYDKDFNNEADTPDNFQSRRPNTSFCFLDIRSPGLGDTAMYLCATSRGPADTPYEQYFGPGTRLTVT.

The chain is built from TRBV7-8 and TRBJ2-7, with TRBD2 matching over 12 bases. The CDR3 loop spans 18 amino acids. J gave up 5 bases and V 1 base, and 12 bases lay outside the gene matches. Germline V gives CDR1 SGHVS, CDR2 FQNEAQ. As DNA, the CDR3 is TGTGCCAGCAGCTTAGTTGCTAGCGGGAGGGCCAGGCTCAACGAGCAGTACTTC. It specifies CASSLVASGRARLNEQYF.

The V call is TRBV29-1, the J call TRBJ2-7; the D is unclear. The V end lost 1 base, the J end lost 4 bases, and 8 bases lay between the germline ends. Germline assignment: CDR1 SQVTM and CDR2 ANQGSEA. This CDR3 region has 12 residues. The CDR3 coding sequence is TGCAGCGTTGAAGTTCTCGGGTACGAGCAGTACTTC. It encodes CSVEVLGYEQYF.

The rearrangement uses TRBV20-1 and TRBJ2-1; 12 positions agree with TRBD2. The CDR3 is 15 amino acids. Trimming cost V 5 bases and J 8 bases; bases outside gene matches: 10. CDR1 and CDR2 from the germline V gene are DFQATT and SNEGSKA (reference sequence). CDR3 bases: TGCAGTGCTGGTGGACTAGCGGGAAAGCTGGATGAGCAGTTCTTC. This translates into CSAGGLAGKLDEQFF.